Presented here are 24 T cell receptor beta chains from one specimen sequenced in a study of OX40 agonist ivuxolimab in advanced cancers. Produced via immunoSEQ multiplex PCR; TCRdb's table is partial and in-frame only. The data contain roughly 65,000 clones, around 87% of them seen just once; the ten biggest clones take up about 11%. Sequencing used CD4+ or CD8+ T cells sorted from blood, obtained in a trial of the OX40 agonist ivuxolimab. The receptors stem from an adult with an advanced solid tumor such as melanoma, head and neck, liver or kidney cancer.

The gene calls are TRBV6-6 and TRBJ2-7; TRBD2 is a possible D gene (7 bases). Trimming removed 2 bases from V and 3 bases from J, with 11 bases in between. In germline, CDR1 is MNHNY, CDR2 SVGAGI (reference sequence). The CDR3 length is 14 residues. Here the CDR3 reads CASSYGEGVYEQYF. The CDR3, as DNA: TGTGCCAGCAGTTACGGGGAGGGGGTCTACGAGCAGTACTTC.

This clone has a single count. The rearrangement links TRBV5-1 to TRBJ2-2, with TRBD2 matching 8 bases. The germline V gene has CDR1 SGHRS and CDR2 YFSETQ. This CDR3 is 17 amino acids long. The V segment lost 4 bases and the J segment 7 bases; nucleotides outside the gene matches: 15. The CDR3 DNA is TGCGCCAGCAGCCCGCATTCCGGGAGGGGTCGGGACGGGGAGCTGTTTTTT. Protein: CASSPHSGRGRDGELFF.

This sequence joins TRBV4-1 and TRBJ2-2; D gene uncertain. The CDR3 has 16 residues. Trimming cost V 1 base and J 2 bases, with 11 bases left between them. Germline V gene sequence: CDR1 MGHRA, CDR2 YSYEKL. The CDR3 DNA follows: TGCGCCAGCAGCCAAGTCGGAAGGATTAACACCGGGGAGCTGTTTTTT. It translates to CASSQVGRINTGELFF.

The V gene is TRBV25-1, the J gene TRBJ2-2, with TRBD2 matching 11 bases. CDR3 length: 16 amino acids. Germline V lookup: CDR1 MGHDK, CDR2 SYGVNS. V lost 3 bases to trimming and J lost 5 bases; unmatched junction nucleotides: 5. The CDR3 sequence is CASSDLAGGRTGELFF. In nucleotides, the CDR3 is TGTGCCAGCAGTGACCTAGCGGGAGGTAGGACCGGGGAGCTGTTTTTT.

As to this clone: The same CDR3 can be traced to other DNA sequences in this sample. The chain uses TRBV4-3 and TRBJ2-5; possible D gene TRBD1, 6 bases. Germline assignment: CDR1 LGHNA and CDR2 YSLEER. The CDR3 loop spans 14 amino acids. Trimming cost V 0 bases and J 5 bases, with 10 bases left between them. In DNA, the CDR3 is TGCGCCAGCAGCCAAGATACGAGGGGGGAGACCCAGTACTTC. Amino acid sequence: CASSQDTRGETQYF.

This chain joins TRBV23-1 and TRBJ1-4; 8 nucleotides align to TRBD1. TRBV23-1 is an ORF for which the function is uncertain. The CDR3 has 14 residues. V lost 3 bases and J lost 6; bases outside the gene matches: 3. CDR3 region: CASSHRGPDEKLFF. CDR3 in DNA: TGCGCCAGCAGTCACAGGGGGCCCGATGAAAAACTGTTTTTT.

The rearrangement uses TRBV5-8 and TRBJ2-3; no reliable D call. The length of the CDR3 is 14 residues. Looked up from germline, CDR1 is SGHTS and CDR2 is YDEGEE. The V and J ends lost 0 bases and 1 base respectively, with 6 bases between them. The CDR3 DNA follows: TGTGCCAGCAGCTTGGCCTTGGGCACAGATACGCAGTATTTT. This gives the protein CASSLALGTDTQYF.

This clone occurred once. The chain combines TRBV5-4 with TRBJ2-3, with D possibly being TRBD2 (5 bases). Looked up from germline, CDR1 is SGHNT and CDR2 is YYREEE (reference sequence). This CDR3 is 13 amino acids long. Trimming took off 4 bases at V and 6 bases at J, with 12 bases between the two ends. The CDR3 spells CASSRPGSDTQYF. CDR3 DNA sequence: TGTGCCAGCAGCCGACCGGGGTCGGATACGCAGTATTTT.

The chain has TRBV28 and TRBJ1-5; TRBD1 agrees at 9 bases. The CDR3 has 16 amino acids. V shed 4 bases, J shed 7 bases, and the junction held 11 bases outside the gene matches. CDR1 MDHEN and CDR2 SYDVKM come from the germline V gene. The CDR3 nucleotides are TGTGCCAGCAGTTCATACCGGGACAGGGCCAGACAGCCCCAGCATTTT. Protein product: CASSSYRDRARQPQHF. The full variable domain, its missing parts supplied by reference TRBV28 and TRBJ1-5, is DVKVTQSSRYLVKRTGEKVFLECVQDMDHENMFWYRQDPGLGLRLIYFSYDVKMKEKGDIPEGYSVSREKKERFSLILESASTNQTSMYLCASSSYRDRARQPQHFGDGTRLSIL.

The V call is TRBV15, the J call TRBJ1-4; D perhaps matches TRBD1 (6 bases). The V gene's germline CDR1 is LNHNV and CDR2 YYDKDF (reference sequence). Trimming removed 0 bases from V and 7 bases from J, with 15 bases in between. The CDR3 length is 16 residues. CDR3 nucleotide sequence: TGTGCCACCAGCAGAGATCGTATACAGGGTGGTGAAAAACTGTTTTTT. This sequence encodes CATSRDRIQGGEKLFF.

The chain carries TRBV7-2 and TRBJ1-3; maybe TRBD1 (5 bases). Germline lookup yields CDR1 SGHTA and CDR2 FQGNSA. This CDR3 comprises 17 residues. With 3 bases removed from V and 0 bases from J, the gap between germline ends came to 15 bases. CDR3 nucleotide sequence: TGTGCCAGCAGCTTTGGGGACGGTTCAAACTCTGGAAACACCATATATTTT. Amino acids: CASSFGDGSNSGNTIYF.

This clone was seen just once. This chain uses TRBV2 with TRBJ2-1; D call uncertain. This CDR3 has 14 amino acids. The ends were cut back, 4 bases at V and 0 bases at J, with 7 bases in the middle. Germline assignment: CDR1 SNHLY and CDR2 FYNNEI. The CDR3 sequence is CASSGQSSYNEQFF. In DNA form, the CDR3 reads TGTGCCAGCAGTGGACAAAGCTCCTACAATGAGCAGTTCTTC.

This clone is a singleton in its sample. The rearrangement uses TRBV7-8 and TRBJ1-4, with TRBD1 identical over 9 bases. CDR3 length: 15 residues. V trimming: 4 bases; J trimming: 6 bases; junction bases outside the gene matches: 6. The germline V gene has CDR1 SGHVS and CDR2 FQNEAQ. CDR3 residues: CASSSRTGVDEKLFF. DNA for the CDR3: TGTGCCAGCAGCTCCCGGACAGGGGTGGATGAAAAACTGTTTTTT.

The V gene is TRBV6-6, the J gene TRBJ2-5; 9 bases map to TRBD2. J lost 5 bases, V lost 3 bases, and 4 bases had no gene match. The CDR3 is 14 residues long. Germline assignment: CDR1 MNHNY and CDR2 SVGAGI (reference sequence). The CDR3 region is CASSYAGGQETQYF. The CDR3 DNA reads as TGTGCCAGCAGTTATGCGGGAGGGCAGGAGACCCAGTACTTC.

Only one count was recorded for this clone. The genes are TRBV10-3 and TRBJ2-4; 7 positions agree with TRBD1. V lost 3 bases and J lost 6; bases outside the gene matches: 14. This CDR3 contains 17 residues. CDR1 and CDR2 (germline): ENHRY, SYGVKD. The CDR3 loop is CAISERQSGSGGNIQYF. The DNA of the CDR3 is TGTGCCATCAGTGAAAGGCAATCCGGATCAGGGGGAAACATTCAGTACTTC.

The chain uses TRBV28 and TRBJ2-7, with unresolved D. Germline assignment: CDR1 MDHEN and CDR2 SYDVKM. V shed 7 bases and J shed 7 bases, with 17 bases lying between them. This CDR3 is built from 13 residues. The CDR3 DNA is TGTGCCAGCACCCGCAACCCCTTGAGTGAGCAGTACTTC. Residues: CASTRNPLSEQYF.

This chain joins TRBV7-3 and TRBJ2-3; 10 bases map to TRBD2. The ends lost 2 bases at V and 5 bases at J; junction bases unmatched: 7. Looked up from germline, CDR1 is SGHTA and CDR2 is FQGTGA. The CDR3 contains 16 residues. CDR3 bases: TGTGCCAGCAGCTTAGTCAGCGGGAGGGCCGTAGATACGCAGTATTTT. This sequence encodes CASSLVSGRAVDTQYF.

This chain uses TRBV5-1 with TRBJ2-3; a weak D match, TRBD1 (6 bases). The V end was cut by 4 bases, the J end by 0 bases, with 12 bases between. The CDR3 contains 15 residues. Germline CDR1 reads SGHRS; CDR2 reads YFSETQ. The CDR3 nucleotides read TGCGCCAGCAGCCCTAGGACAGTTAGCACAGATACGCAGTATTTT. Its protein product is CASSPRTVSTDTQYF.

V is TRBV28 and J is TRBJ2-5, with D perhaps TRBD2 (6 bases). Germline CDR1 MDHEN, CDR2 SYDVKM. The CDR3 has 13 residues. V lost 7 bases and J 5 bases, leaving 14 bases between the germline ends. CDR3: CASTLGGVETQYF. CDR3 DNA: TGTGCCAGCACCCTGGGGGGAGTGGAGACCCAGTACTTC.

The V gene is TRBV5-1, the J gene TRBJ2-7; 7 bases fit TRBD1. Germline V lookup: CDR1 SGHRS, CDR2 YFSETQ. The CDR3 covers 14 residues. The junction had 9 bases not matched to a gene; V was cut back by 4 bases and J by 5 bases. This CDR3 reads CASSRSTGVNEQYF. The CDR3 region has the DNA TGCGCCAGCAGCCGAAGCACAGGGGTAAACGAGCAGTACTTC.

The chain uses TRBV9 and TRBJ2-1; 11 nucleotides line up with TRBD2. Germline lookup yields CDR1 SGDLS and CDR2 YYNGEE. This CDR3 is built from 15 residues. V lost 2 bases, J lost 5 bases, and 3 bases stayed unmatched. The CDR3 here is CASSVGTSGHNEQFF. Here the CDR3 DNA reads TGTGCCAGCAGCGTCGGGACTAGCGGTCACAATGAGCAGTTCTTC.

The sample holds one count of this clone. V is TRBV28 and J is TRBJ1-5; 7 bases agree with TRBD1. Trimming took 6 bases from V and 4 from J; bases not matched to a gene: 9. The CDR3 contains 15 residues. Germline V gene lookup returns CDR1 MDHEN and CDR2 SYDVKM. DNA for the CDR3: TGTGCCAGCAGCCGACCGAGGGGGCTAAATCAGCCCCAGCATTTT. Its translation: CASSRPRGLNQPQHF.

The table lists this clone with a count of one. The chain has TRBV7-2 and TRBJ2-7; 10 nucleotides line up with TRBD1. J lost 3 bases, V lost 5 bases, and 4 bases had no gene match. The CDR3 loop spans 14 amino acids. Germline assignment: CDR1 SGHTA and CDR2 FQGNSA. CDR3: CASSTGQGGYEQYF. The CDR3 DNA follows: TGTGCCAGCAGCACCGGACAGGGGGGCTACGAGCAGTACTTC.

V usage is TRBV4-3 and J usage is TRBJ1-2; 7 nucleotides match TRBD1. The J segment lost 3 bases and the V segment lost 3 bases, leaving 7 bases of the junction unmatched. Germline-derived CDR1 and CDR2 are LGHNA and YSLEER. The CDR3 has 15 residues. The CDR3: CASSQQRGLDYGYTF. In DNA form, the CDR3 reads TGCGCCAGCAGCCAGCAGAGGGGGCTAGACTATGGCTACACCTTC.